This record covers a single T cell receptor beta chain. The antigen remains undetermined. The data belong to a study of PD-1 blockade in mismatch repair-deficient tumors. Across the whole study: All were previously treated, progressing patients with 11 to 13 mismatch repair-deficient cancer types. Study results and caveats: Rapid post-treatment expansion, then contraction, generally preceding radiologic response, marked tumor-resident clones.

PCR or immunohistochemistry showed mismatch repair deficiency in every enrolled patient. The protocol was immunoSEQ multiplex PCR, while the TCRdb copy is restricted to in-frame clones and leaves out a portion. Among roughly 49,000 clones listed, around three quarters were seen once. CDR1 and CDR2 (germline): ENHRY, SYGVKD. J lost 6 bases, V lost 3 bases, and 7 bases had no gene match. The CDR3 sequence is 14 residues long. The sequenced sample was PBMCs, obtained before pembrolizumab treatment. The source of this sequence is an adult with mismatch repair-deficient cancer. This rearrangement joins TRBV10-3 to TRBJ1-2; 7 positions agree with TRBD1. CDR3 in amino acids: CAISDGTAVHGYTF. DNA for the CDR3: TGTGCCATCAGTGATGGGACAGCAGTTCATGGCTACACCTTC.